This T cell receptor beta chain was retrieved from a study of T cell changes during pregnancy in multiple sclerosis. Assay used: immunoSEQ multiplex PCR; TCRdb lists only in-frame clones, some missing. Altogether tens of thousands of clones are present, around 93% being singletons, with the ten largest covering approximately 0.75%. This clone has just one count. The sample here was peripheral blood, taken in the second trimester of pregnancy. This TCR was recovered from a female donor in good health, enrolled as a control in a pregnancy study.

CDR3 bases: TGTGCCAGCTCACCGCAGCTCACAGAGGTAGCGAACTATGGCTACACCTTC. Protein product: CASSPQLTEVANYGYTF. The chain recombines TRBV18 with TRBJ1-2, with D uncertain. Between the trimmed V and J ends, which lost 3 bases and 2 bases, there was a span of 19 bases. This CDR3 is built from 17 residues. Germline loops: CDR1 KGHSH, CDR2 LQKENI.